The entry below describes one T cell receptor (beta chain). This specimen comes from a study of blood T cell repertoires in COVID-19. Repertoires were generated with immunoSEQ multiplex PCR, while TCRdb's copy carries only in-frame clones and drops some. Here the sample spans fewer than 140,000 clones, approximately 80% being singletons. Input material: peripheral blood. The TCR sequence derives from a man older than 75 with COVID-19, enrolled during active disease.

The CDR3 region is CASSYTGYTQYF. Here the CDR3 DNA reads TGTGCCAGCAGTTACACAGGGTATACGCAGTATTTT. This rearrangement joins TRBV7-9 to TRBJ2-3; possibly TRBD1 for D (6 bases). V dropped 6 bases and J dropped 7 bases, with 11 bases sitting between them. Germline CDR1 SEHNR, CDR2 FQNEAQ (reference sequence). The CDR3 consists of 12 residues. Drawing the rest from reference TRBV7-9 and TRBJ2-3, the complete variable domain is DTGVSQNPRHKITKRGQNVTFRCDPISEHNRLYWYRQTLGQGPEFLTYFQNEAQLEKSRLLSDRFSAERPKGSFSTLEIQRTEQGDSAMYLCASSYTGYTQYFGPGTRLTVL.